Included here is one T cell receptor beta chain sequence, with context. The data were obtained in a study of shared clonotypes between healthy human individuals. Method: immunoSEQ multiplex PCR; TCRdb's copy keeps in-frame clones and lacks some. The profile shows about 2.4 million clones, more than 85% of them singletons. From germline, CDR1 is SGHRS and CDR2 YFSETQ. The CDR3 runs 15 residues. The V segment lost 1 base and the J segment 5 bases; nucleotides outside the gene matches: 6. Caucasian adults residing in Nashville, Tennessee made up all the donors. Sequencing was done on a sample of naive CD4+ T cells from PBMCs. Subset defined: CD45RA+ positively selected. The TCR sequence derives from a man between 18 and 29 years old in good health. Some clones in this sample may be carry-over from other donors' samples. The chain recombines TRBV5-1 with TRBJ2-1, with 7 bases fitting TRBD2. The CDR3 DNA is TGCGCCAGCAGCTTGTTTGCGGGAGTGAACAATGAGCAGTTCTTC. It specifies CASSLFAGVNNEQFF.